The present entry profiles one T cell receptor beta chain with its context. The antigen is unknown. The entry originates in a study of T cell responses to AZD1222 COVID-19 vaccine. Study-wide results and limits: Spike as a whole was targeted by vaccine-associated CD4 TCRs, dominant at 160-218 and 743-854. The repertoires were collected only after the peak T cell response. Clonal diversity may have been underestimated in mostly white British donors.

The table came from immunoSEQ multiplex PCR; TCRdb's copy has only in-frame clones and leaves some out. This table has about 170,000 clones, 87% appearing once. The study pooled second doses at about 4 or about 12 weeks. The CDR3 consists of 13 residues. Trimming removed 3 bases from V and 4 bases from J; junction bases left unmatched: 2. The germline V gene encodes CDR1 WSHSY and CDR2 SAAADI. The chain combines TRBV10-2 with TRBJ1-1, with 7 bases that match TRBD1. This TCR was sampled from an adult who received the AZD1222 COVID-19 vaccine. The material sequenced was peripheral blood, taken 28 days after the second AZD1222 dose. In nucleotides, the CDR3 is TGCGCCAGCAGTGACGAGGGGGCCACTGAAGCTTTCTTT. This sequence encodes CASSDEGATEAFF.